The next 7 T cell receptor beta chains were all read from a single sample in a study of shared clonotypes between healthy human individuals. The repertoire was sequenced with immunoSEQ multiplex PCR; TCRdb's copy has only in-frame clones and lacks some. The sample contains over 850,000 clones, around 78% of which appear only once. The sequencing sample was made of memory CD4+ T cells from PBMCs. Subset: CD45RA-negative fraction. The receptors here all came from a man aged 18 to 29 in good health. Some clones in this sample may be carry-over from other donors' samples.

Comment on this clone: Relative to the germline gene, one junction end is altered; a read error may explain this. This chain links TRBV10-3 with TRBJ1-1; 7 nucleotides line up with TRBD1. Germline V gene lookup returns CDR1 ENHRY and CDR2 SYGVKD. The CDR3 extends over 14 amino acids. The CDR3 sequence is CAIREYRGNTEAFF. CDR3 coding DNA: TGTGCCATCAGGGAGTACAGGGGGAACACTGAAGCTTTCTTT.

The chain links TRBV28 to TRBJ2-2; D not resolved. The CDR3 covers 14 residues. In germline, CDR1 is MDHEN, CDR2 SYDVKM. Trimming took off 5 bases at V and 1 base at J, with 8 bases between the two ends. The CDR3 region is CASSLRRNTGELFF. The DNA of the CDR3 is TGTGCCAGCAGTCTACGCCGGAACACCGGGGAGCTGTTTTTT.

The V gene is TRBV11-3, the J gene TRBJ2-7; no reliable D call. There are 13 residues in the CDR3. The V gene's germline CDR1 is SGHNT and CDR2 YENEEA. The germline V and J ends were trimmed by 0 bases and 2 bases, with 5 bases remaining between them. The CDR3 protein is CASSLDCPYEQYF. In nucleotides, the CDR3 is TGTGCCAGCAGCTTAGATTGCCCCTACGAGCAGTACTTC.

As for this clone: This same CDR3 is encoded by further DNA sequences in the sample. The J gene is TRBJ2-2, the V gene TRBV9, with unresolved D. V was trimmed by 2 bases and J by 0 bases, leaving 8 bases between them. The CDR3 has 15 amino acids. The germline CDR1 and CDR2 sequences are SGDLS and YYNGEE. CDR3 loop: CASSVRSSNTGELFF. In DNA, the CDR3 is TGTGCCAGCAGCGTTCGGAGCTCGAACACCGGGGAGCTGTTTTTT. Full variable domain (rest looked up from reference TRBV9 and TRBJ2-2): DSGVTQTPKHLITATGQRVTLRCSPRSGDLSVYWYQQSLDQGLQFLIQYYNGEERAKGNILERFSAQQFPDLHSELNLSSLELGDSALYFCASSVRSSNTGELFFGEGSRLTVL.

The chain employs TRBV7-2 and TRBJ1-4; no definite D call. The germline gives CDR1 SGHTA, CDR2 FQGNSA. The CDR3 length is 14 residues. V was cut by 4 bases and J by 8 bases, with 14 bases left in between. CDR3 protein: CASSSDPRGEKLFF. CDR3 bases: TGTGCCAGCAGCTCGGATCCCCGAGGAGAAAAACTGTTTTTT.

CDR3 DNA: TGCGCCAGCAGCCCGGGGACTAGCATGACGGTCGGTACGCAGTATTTT. Its protein is CASSPGTSMTVGTQYF. V usage is TRBV5-1 and J usage is TRBJ2-3, with 9 bases aligning to TRBD2. Trimming removed 4 bases from V and 8 bases from J; junction bases left unmatched: 14. This CDR3 has 16 amino acids. Germline-derived CDR1 and CDR2 are SGHRS and YFSETQ.

The chain has TRBV28 and TRBJ2-2; 7 bases fit TRBD2. CDR1 MDHEN and CDR2 SYDVKM come from the germline V gene. The CDR3 extends over 14 amino acids. The ends lost 6 bases at V and 6 bases at J; junction bases unmatched: 7. The CDR3 spells CASRWEGMAGELFF. CDR3 bases: TGTGCCAGCAGATGGGAGGGGATGGCCGGGGAGCTGTTTTTT.